Below, one T cell receptor beta chain is given with its context. The data were taken from a study of control samples from healthy donors and cancer patients. The repertoire was sequenced with immunoSEQ multiplex PCR; TCRdb's copy has only in-frame clones and lacks some. The sample contains over 150,000 clones, 96% of which appear only once. This CDR3 is built from 13 residues. Germline V CDR1 and CDR2: SGHTA, FQGNSA. Trimming removed 3 bases from V and 4 bases from J; junction bases left unmatched: 2. Sequenced input: blood. The TCR comes from a young woman in good health. The chain uses TRBV7-2 and TRBJ1-2; 7 nucleotides agree with TRBD1. The CDR3 reads CASSFPGGYGYTF. DNA for the CDR3: TGTGCCAGCAGCTTTCCAGGGGGCTATGGCTACACCTTC.